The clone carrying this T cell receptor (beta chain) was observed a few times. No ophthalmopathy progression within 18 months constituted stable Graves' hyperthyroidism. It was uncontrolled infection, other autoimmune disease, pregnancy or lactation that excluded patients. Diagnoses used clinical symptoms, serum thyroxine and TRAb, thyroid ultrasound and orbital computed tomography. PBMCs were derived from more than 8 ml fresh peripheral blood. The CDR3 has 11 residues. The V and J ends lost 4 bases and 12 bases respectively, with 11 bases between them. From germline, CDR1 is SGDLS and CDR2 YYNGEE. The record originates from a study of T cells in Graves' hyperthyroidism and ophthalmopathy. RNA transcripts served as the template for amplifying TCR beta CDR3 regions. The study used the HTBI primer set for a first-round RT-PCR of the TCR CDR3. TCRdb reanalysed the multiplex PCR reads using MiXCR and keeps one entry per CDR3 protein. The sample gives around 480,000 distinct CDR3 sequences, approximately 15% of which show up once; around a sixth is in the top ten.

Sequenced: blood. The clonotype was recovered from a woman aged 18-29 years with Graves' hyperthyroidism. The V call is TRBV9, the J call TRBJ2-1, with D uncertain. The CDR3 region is CASSPRYLQFF. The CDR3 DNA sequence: TGTGCCAGCAGCCCCCGATACTTGCAGTTCTTC.